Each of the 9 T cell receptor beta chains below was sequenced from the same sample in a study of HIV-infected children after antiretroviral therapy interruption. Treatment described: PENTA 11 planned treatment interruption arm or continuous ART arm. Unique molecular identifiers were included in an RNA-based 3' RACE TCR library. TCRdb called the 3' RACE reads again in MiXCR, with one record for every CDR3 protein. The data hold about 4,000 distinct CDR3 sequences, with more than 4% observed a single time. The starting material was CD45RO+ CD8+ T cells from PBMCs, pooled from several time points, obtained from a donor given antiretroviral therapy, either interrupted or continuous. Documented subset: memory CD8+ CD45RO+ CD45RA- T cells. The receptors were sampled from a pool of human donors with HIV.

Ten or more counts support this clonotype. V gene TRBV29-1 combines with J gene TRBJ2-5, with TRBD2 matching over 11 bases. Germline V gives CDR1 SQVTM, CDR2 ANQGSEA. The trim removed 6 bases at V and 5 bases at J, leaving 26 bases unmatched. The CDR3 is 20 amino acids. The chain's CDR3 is CSVVVYPMSSGGRSRETQYF. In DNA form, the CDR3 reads TGCAGCGTCGTGGTGTATCCTATGTCTAGCGGGGGGCGATCCAGGGAGACCCAGTACTTC.

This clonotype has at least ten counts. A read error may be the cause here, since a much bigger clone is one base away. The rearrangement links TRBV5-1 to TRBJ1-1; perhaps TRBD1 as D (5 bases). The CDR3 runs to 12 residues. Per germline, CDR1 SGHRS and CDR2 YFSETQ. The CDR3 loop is CTSTGGETEAFF. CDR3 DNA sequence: TGCACCAGCACTGGGGGGGAAACTGAAGCTTTCTTT.

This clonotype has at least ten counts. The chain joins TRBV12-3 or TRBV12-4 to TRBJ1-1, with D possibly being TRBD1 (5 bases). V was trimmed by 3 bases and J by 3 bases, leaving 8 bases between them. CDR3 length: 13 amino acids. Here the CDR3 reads CASSLGTYTEAFF. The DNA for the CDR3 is TGTGCCAGCAGTTTGGGGACTTACACTGAAGCTTTCTTT.

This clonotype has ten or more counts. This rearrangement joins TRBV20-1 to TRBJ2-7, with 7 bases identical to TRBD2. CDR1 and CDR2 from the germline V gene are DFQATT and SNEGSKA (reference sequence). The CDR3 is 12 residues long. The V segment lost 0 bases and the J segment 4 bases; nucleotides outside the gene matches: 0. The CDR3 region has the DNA TGCAGTGCTAGAGAGCGGGAGTACGAGCAGTACTTC. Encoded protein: CSAREREYEQYF.

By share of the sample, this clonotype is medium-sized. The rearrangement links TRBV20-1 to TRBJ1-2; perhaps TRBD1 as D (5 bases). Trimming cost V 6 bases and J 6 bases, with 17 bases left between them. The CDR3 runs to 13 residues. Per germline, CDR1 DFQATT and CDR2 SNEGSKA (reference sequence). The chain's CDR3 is CSAKETVVHGYTF. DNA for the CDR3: TGCAGTGCGAAGGAGACAGTTGTTCATGGCTACACCTTC.

CDR3 coding DNA: TGTGCCAGCAGCTTAGAGGGAGCCTACGAGCAGTACTTC. It translates to CASSLEGAYEQYF. The chain combines TRBV7-2 with TRBJ2-7; D might be TRBD2 (5 bases). Trimming removed 1 base at V and 2 bases at J, with 6 bases between. This CDR3 spans 13 amino acids. Per germline, CDR1 SGHTA and CDR2 FQGNSA.

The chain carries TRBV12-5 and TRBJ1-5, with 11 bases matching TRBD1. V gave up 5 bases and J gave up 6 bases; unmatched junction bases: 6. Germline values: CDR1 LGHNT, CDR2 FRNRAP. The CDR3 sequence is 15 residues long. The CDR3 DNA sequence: TGTGCTAGTGGTCCAATCGGGACAGGGGGTCAGCCCCAGCATTTT. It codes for CASGPIGTGGQPQHF.

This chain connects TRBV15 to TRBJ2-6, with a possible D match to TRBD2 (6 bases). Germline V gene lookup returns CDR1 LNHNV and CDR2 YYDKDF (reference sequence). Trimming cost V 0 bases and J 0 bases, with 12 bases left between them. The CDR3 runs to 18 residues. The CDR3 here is CATSRDWGGPSGANVLTF. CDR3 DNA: TGTGCCACCAGCAGAGATTGGGGAGGCCCCTCTGGGGCCAACGTCCTGACTTTC.

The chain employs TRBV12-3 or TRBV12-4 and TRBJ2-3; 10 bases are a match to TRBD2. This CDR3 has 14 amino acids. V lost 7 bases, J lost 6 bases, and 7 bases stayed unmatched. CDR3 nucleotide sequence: TGTGCCAGCAAAGAGCGGGGGGGCCTTGATACGCAGTATTTT. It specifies CASKERGGLDTQYF.